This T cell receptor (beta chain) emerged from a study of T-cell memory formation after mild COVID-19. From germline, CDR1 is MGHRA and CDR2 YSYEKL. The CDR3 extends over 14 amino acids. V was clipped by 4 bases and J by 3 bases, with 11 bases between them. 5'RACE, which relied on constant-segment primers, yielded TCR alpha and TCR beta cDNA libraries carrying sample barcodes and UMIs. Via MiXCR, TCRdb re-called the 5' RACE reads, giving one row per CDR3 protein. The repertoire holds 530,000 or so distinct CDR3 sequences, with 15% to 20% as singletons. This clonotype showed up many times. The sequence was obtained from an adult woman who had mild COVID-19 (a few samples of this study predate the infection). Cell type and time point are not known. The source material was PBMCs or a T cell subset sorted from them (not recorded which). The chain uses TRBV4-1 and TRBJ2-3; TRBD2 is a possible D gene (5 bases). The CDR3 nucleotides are TGCGCCAGCAGCCCCCCGGGAACAACAGATACGCAGTATTTT. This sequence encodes CASSPPGTTDTQYF.